Presented here are 2 T cell receptor beta chains from one specimen sequenced in a study of identical twins. TCRdb independently ran MiXCR on the 5' RACE reads; one entry per CDR3 protein. This table has 510,000 or so distinct CDR3 sequences, approximately 14% appearing once. These data were also filed under a second study, of yellow fever vaccine responses in identical twins.

The sample was CD4+ T cells sorted from blood. The receptors stem from a woman under 30 in good health.

This clonotype was counted a few times. CDR3 in amino acids: CASSSTPNRGYGYTF. Written as DNA, the CDR3 is TGTGCCAGCAGCTCGACCCCAAACAGAGGCTATGGCTACACCTTC. This chain joins TRBV7-6 and TRBJ1-2; D not resolved. Germline V gene sequence: CDR1 SGHVS, CDR2 FNYEAQ. The ends were cut back, 4 bases at V and 4 bases at J, with 16 bases in the middle. The CDR3 is made up of 15 amino acids.

The chain joins TRBV20-1 to TRBJ2-7; TRBD2 aligns across 7 bases. V dropped 6 bases and J dropped 1; count of bases not matched to a gene: 9. CDR3 length: 14 amino acids. Looked up from germline, CDR1 is DFQATT and CDR2 is SNEGSKA (reference sequence). The CDR3 bases are TGCAGTGCCGGATGGTGGGAGGGATCCTACGAGCAGTACTTC. Residues: CSAGWWEGSYEQYF.